Included here is one TCR beta chain sequence, with context. The target of this receptor is not known. One end of the junction does not line up with germline, which may come from a read error. The CDR3 runs 15 amino acids, cysteine and phenylalanine included. CDR3 DNA only is kept here, 45 bases in frame from base 1. Sequences SEHNR (CDR1) and FQNEAQ (CDR2) are obtained from the germline V gene (reference sequence). This entry is derived from a study of CD8+CD57+ T cells in acquired aplastic anemia (dated by TCRdb to the late 2010s). For the study in its entirety: A mean of about 3.2 ug of DNA, ranging from about 0.2 to 27.4 ug, was extracted from sorted CD4+ and CD8+ cells. CD8+CD57+ expansion was defined as a frequency above the mean frequency observed in healthy subjects. The paper's findings and limits, for the study overall: CD8+ Simpson's diversity did not differ significantly between patients and healthy controls (P=0.060). Twenty-nine CD8+ CDR3 sequences were found in both patients and controls but appeared to be highly expressed in patients and within the immunodominant clones of the patients.

The patients picked for sequencing were ones in whom flow cytometry had shown an expansion of CD8+CD57+ cells. Severe acquired aplastic anemia was diagnosed in all patients according to International Study of Aplastic Anemia and Agranulocytosis and Camitta criteria. No patient had received any therapy when blood was sampled. TCR repertoires of sorted CD4+ and CD8+ blood T cells from severe aplastic anemia patients and healthy subjects were deep-sequenced in the study. In the USA, patient enrollment took place under clinicaltrials.gov protocols 00001620, 01623167, 00001397, 00071045, 00081523 and 00961064. Ficoll-Paque density gradient centrifugation was used to isolate peripheral blood mononuclear cells. Before DNA was extracted, CD4+ and CD8+ T cells were sorted using either FACS or magnetic beads. Profiling of TCR beta VDJ combinations and CDR3 sequences used genomic DNA as the template. An Illumina HiSeq 2000 was used for TCR repertoire sequencing. Regarding the original processing steps: Repertoire assessment relied on Simpson's diversity index, CDR3 size and DJ length profiles, and TRBV/TRBJ rearrangement plots. The immunodominant clone was defined as the most abundant DNA sequence in deep sequencing data. CDR3 amino acid sequences were checked for sharing between subjects and were compared against published repertoires and the VDJdb database. TCRdb ran its own pipeline on the public reads, namely fastp trimming at Q25 and MiXCR clone calling, and kept in-frame beta chains. Every entry covers one CDR3 protein and lists the most common genes and DNA from its rows. TCRdb's processing, not the study's, gives the V and J calls here. For this sample there are 200,000 to 300,000 distinct CDR3 sequences; 47% appear just once. Approximately 8% of the sample goes to the ten largest clones.

The chain couples TRBV7-9 to TRBJ2-1, with the D gene too uncertain to name. The origin of this receptor is a human donor with aplastic anemia. Sequenced material: sorted CD4+, CD8+, or CD8+CD57+ T cells (not recorded which) from PBMCs. The DNA is TGTGCCGGCAGCCTAAGTCCGGGTAGGACGAGTGAGCAGTTCTTC. Translated, this is CAGSLSPGRTSEQFF.